This T cell receptor beta chain stems from a study of human T cells and chemical hapten exposure (dated by TCRdb to about 2021). Some background on the complete study: The libraries were sequenced as a pool, and the TCR yield per sample differed mostly because of small variations in library volumes within the pool. The study tracked peripheral blood TCR repertoire changes in vivo during primary and secondary sensitization to the hapten diphenylcyclopropenone (DPC) in alopecia patients. Each blood RNA sample was used to sequence both TCR alpha and TCR beta chains. The study at large found these results: DPC sensitization did not change how many TCRs were above 1 in 1000 frequency, and no evidence was found of alterations in global repertoire structure. Repeated subsampling changed both the strength of the expansion versus patch-test correlation and the threshold at which the correlation became significant.

This clonotype has ten or more counts. No cognate antigen has been identified for it. No base quality information exists; no much larger clone differs at one position. The library was built by means of RACE. Sequencing took place on a NextSeq 500. Library preparation attached unique molecular identifiers to individual cDNA molecules for quantitative, reproducible TCR counting. As for how the authors treated the data: A median of approximately 100,000 TCRs per sample was observed, with a range of 23,224 to 690,600. V, J and CDR3 annotation of the TCR reads was performed with the Decombinator software suite. For PS versus PT1 abundance plots, all samples were subsampled to the same number of TCRs (28,000). TCRs were defined as expanded if absent before sensitization and observed at least eight times at the 2-week time point. The public reads were reanalyzed by TCRdb: fastp trimming at Q25, MiXCR alignment, in-frame beta chains only. Identical CDR3 proteins give one entry, which carries the most common genes and DNA. TCRdb's processing, not the authors', yielded these V and J calls. This sample holds roughly 30,000 distinct CDR3 sequences; 6.5% to 9% were observed only once. Almost 10% of the sample lies in the top ten.

The time point label of this sample denotes: healthy volunteer bleed at 2 weeks. Total RNA was extracted from unfractionated whole blood collected in Tempus Blood RNA tubes. About five healthy volunteers were used as TCR sequencing controls and were bled at day 0, 2 weeks and 6 weeks. The CDR3 numbers 17 residues from cysteine through phenylalanine. The sequence is cut down to CDR3 DNA, 51 bases in frame from base 1. V and J are trimmed by 0 bases and 5 bases, and the gene matches miss 13 bases of the junction. Via the germline V gene (reference sequence), CDR1 is DFQATT and CDR2 SNEGSKA. Sequencing input: whole blood. The sequence links TRBV20-1 to TRBJ2-7; TRBD2 aligns with 10 central bases. The receptor was derived from a human donor in good health. Some clones in this sample may be carry-over from other donors' samples. The CDR3 corresponds to CSARDLASGSSFDEQYF. The bases read TGCAGTGCTAGAGATTTGGCTAGCGGGAGCTCTTTCGACGAGCAGTACTTC.